One T cell receptor beta chain is described in this entry. Its antigen is unidentified. Germline V gene sequence: CDR1 MDHEN, CDR2 SYDVKM. The CDR3 loop spans 15 amino acids. V was pared by 3 bases and J by 10 bases, with 18 bases between. These data originate in a study of blood T cells in healthy people across ages. The study, taken as a whole, reports: Long-lived and aged donors differed, with more naive CD4+ cells and higher diversity in the long-lived.

The second PCR ran about 6 to 12 cycles with a sample-barcoded 5' primer and J-beta primers. Each cDNA molecule was tagged by a template-switch adaptor that had 12 random nucleotides. MiXCR, applied by TCRdb to the 5' RACE reads, yields one record per CDR3 protein. The data contain 1.8 million or so distinct CDR3 sequences, more than 35% of them seen just once; the ten biggest clones take up more than 20%. This TCR came from a human donor in good health. Source material: blood. The chain is built from TRBV28 and TRBJ1-4; a possible D gene is TRBD1 (6 bases). The CDR3 reads CASSFYLRGGGKLFF. For the CDR3, the DNA is TGTGCCAGCAGTTTTTATCTCAGGGGCGGCGGAAAACTGTTTTTT.